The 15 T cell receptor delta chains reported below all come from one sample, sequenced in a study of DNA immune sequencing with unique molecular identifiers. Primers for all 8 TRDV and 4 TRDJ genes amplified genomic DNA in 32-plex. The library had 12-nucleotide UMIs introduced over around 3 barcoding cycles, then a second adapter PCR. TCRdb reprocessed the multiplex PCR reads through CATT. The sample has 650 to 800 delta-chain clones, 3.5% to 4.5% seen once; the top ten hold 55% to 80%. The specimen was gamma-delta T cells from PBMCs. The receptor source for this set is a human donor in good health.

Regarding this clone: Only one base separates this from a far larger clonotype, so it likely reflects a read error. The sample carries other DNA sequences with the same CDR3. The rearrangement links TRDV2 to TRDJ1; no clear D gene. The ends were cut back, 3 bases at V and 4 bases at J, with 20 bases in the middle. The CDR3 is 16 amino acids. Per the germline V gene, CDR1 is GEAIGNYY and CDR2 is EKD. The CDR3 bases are TGTGCCTGTGACGACTTGGGAGATAATCAAGTCGATAAACTCATCTTT. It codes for CACDDLGDNQVDKLIF.

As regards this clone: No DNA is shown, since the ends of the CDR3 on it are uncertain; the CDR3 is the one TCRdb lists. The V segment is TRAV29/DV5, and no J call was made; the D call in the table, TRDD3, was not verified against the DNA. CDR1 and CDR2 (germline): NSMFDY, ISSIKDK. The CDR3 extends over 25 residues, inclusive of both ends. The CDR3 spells CSVLLCSKRSSVVLTRATDKHLLIF.

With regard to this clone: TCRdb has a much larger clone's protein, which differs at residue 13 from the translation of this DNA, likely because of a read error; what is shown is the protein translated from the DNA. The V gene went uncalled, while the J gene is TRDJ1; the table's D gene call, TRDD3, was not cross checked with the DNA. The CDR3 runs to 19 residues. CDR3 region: CACDTLLGDTRISTDKLIF. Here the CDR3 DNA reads TGTGCCTGTGACACATTACTGGGGGATACGCGGATCTCCACCGATAAACTCATCTTT.

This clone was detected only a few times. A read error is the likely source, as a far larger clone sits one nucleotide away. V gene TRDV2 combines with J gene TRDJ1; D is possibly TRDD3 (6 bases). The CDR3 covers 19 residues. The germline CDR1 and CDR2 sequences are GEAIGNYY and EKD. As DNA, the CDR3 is TGTGCCTGTGAAAGGGTACTCGAACTGGGAACGGGGTACACCGAAAAACTCATCTTT. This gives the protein CACERVLELGTGYTEKLIF.

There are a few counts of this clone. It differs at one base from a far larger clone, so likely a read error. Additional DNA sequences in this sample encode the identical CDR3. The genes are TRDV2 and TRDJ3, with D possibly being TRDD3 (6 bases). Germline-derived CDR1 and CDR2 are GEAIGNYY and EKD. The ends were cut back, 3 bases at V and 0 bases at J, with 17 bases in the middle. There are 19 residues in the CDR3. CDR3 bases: TGTGCCTGTGACCACACCGGATACTCTAGCTCCTGGGACACCCGACAGATGTTTTTC. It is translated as CACDHTGYSSSWDTRQMFF.

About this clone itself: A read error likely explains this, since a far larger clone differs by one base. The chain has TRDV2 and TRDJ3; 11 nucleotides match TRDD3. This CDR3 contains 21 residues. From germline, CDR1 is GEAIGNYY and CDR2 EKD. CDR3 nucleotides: TGTGCCTGTGACGCCACCCTTGGGGGATACGAACTGACCTGGGACACCCGACGGATGTTTTTC. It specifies CACDATLGGYELTWDTRRMFF.

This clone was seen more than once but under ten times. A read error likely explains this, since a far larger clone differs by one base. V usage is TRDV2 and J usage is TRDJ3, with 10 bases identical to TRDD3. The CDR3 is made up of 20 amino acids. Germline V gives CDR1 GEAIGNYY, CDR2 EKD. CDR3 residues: CACDRVLGDASSRDTRQMFF. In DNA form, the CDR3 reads TGTGCCTGTGATCGGGTACTGGGGGATGCGAGCTCCCGGGACACCCGACAGATGTTTTTC.

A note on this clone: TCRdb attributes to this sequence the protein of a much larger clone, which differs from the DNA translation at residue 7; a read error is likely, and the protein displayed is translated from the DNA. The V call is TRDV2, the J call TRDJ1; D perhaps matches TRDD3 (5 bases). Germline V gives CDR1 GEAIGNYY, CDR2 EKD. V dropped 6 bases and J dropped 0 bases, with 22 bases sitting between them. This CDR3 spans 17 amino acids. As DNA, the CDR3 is TGTGCCTGTTCAGAACTGGTGAGACAACAACACACCGATAAACTCATCTTT. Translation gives CACSELVRQQHTDKLIF.

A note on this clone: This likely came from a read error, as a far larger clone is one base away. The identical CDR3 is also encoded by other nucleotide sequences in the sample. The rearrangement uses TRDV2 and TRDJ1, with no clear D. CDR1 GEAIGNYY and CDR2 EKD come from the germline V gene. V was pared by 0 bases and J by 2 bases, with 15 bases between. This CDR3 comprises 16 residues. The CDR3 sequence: CACDTLGGTITDKLIF. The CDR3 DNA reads TGTGCCTGTGACACCTTAGGTGGGACGATTACCGATAAACTCATCTTT.

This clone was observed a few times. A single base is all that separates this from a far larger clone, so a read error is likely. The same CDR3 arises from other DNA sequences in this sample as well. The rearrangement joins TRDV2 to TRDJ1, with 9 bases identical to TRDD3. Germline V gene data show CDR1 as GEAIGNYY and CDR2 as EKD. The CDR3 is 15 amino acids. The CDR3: CACDRLGEYTDKLIF. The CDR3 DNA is TGTGCGTGTGACCGACTGGGGGAGTACACCGATAAACTCATCTTT.

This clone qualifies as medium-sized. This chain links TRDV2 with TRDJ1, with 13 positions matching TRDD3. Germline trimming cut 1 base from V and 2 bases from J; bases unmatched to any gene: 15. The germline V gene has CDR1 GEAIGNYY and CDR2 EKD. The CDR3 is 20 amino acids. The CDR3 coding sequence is TGTGCCTGTGACACTCTTGGTACTGGGGGATACGATAAATCAACCGATAAACTCATCTTT. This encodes CACDTLGTGGYDKSTDKLIF.

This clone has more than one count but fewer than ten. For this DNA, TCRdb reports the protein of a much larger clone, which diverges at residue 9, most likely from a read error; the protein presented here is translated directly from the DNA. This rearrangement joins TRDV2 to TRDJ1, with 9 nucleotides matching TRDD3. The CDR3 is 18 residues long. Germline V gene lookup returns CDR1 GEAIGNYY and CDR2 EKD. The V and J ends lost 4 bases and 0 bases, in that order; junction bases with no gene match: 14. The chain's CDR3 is CACDVLGDSIENTDKLIF. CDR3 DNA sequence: TGTGCCTGTGATGTGCTGGGGGATTCAATTGAGAACACCGATAAACTCATCTTT.

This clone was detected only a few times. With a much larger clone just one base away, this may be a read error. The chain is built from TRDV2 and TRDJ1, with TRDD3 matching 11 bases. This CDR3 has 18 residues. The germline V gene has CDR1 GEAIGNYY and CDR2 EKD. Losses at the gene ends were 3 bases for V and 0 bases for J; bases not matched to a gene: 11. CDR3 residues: CACDGVGDTNRYTDKLIF. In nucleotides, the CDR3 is TGTGCCTGTGACGGGGTGGGGGATACGAATAGGTACACCGATAAACTCATCTTT.

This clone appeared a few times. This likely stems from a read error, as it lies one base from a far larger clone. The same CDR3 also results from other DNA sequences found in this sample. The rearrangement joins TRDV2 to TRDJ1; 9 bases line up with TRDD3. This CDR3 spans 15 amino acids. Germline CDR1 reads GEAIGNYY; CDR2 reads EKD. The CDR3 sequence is CACDRLGEYTDKLIF. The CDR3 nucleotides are TGTGCCTGTGACCGACTGGGGGAGTACACCGATAAACTCATATTT.

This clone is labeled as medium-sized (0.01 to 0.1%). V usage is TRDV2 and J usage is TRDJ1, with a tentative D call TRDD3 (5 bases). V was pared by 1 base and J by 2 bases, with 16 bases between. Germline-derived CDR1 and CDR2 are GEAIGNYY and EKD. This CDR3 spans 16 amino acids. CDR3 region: CACDTLLATKTDKLIF. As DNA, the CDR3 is TGTGCCTGTGACACATTACTGGCTACAAAGACCGATAAACTCATCTTT.